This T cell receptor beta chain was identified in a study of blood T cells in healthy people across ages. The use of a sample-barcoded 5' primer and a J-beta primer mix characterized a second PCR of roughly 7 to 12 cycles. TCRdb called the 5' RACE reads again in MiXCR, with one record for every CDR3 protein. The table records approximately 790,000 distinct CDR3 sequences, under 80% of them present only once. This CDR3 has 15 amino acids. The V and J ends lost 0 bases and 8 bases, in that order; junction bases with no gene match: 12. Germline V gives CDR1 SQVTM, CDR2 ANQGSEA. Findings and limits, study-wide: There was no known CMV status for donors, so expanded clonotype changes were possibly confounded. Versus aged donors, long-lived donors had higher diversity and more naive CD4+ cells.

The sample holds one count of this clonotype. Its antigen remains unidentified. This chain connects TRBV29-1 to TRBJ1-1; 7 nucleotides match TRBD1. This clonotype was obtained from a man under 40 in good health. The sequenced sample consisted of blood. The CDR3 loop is CSVEEVDRALTEAFF. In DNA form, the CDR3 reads TGCAGCGTTGAAGAGGTCGACAGGGCATTAACCGAAGCTTTCTTT.